This TCR beta chain was retrieved from a study of T-cell memory formation after mild COVID-19. Each CDR3 protein is one row after TCRdb ran MiXCR on the 5' RACE reads. This sample has approximately 340,000 distinct CDR3 sequences, with approximately 15% found just once. Germline V gene lookup returns CDR1 SEHNR and CDR2 FQNEAQ (reference sequence). The CDR3 runs to 14 residues. V lost 1 base, J lost 4 bases, and 2 bases stayed unmatched. This clonotype has at least ten counts. The origin of this receptor is a man aged 18 to 35 who had mild COVID-19 (a few samples of this study predate the infection). Cell type and time point are not known. Specimen: PBMCs or a T cell subset sorted from them (not recorded which). The gene calls are TRBV7-9 and TRBJ2-5, with TRBD1 matching over 8 bases. The CDR3 DNA is TGTGCCAGCAGCTTAGTACAGGGGGGAGAGACCCAGTACTTC. Protein sequence: CASSLVQGGETQYF.